This T cell receptor beta chain stems from a study of blood T cells in healthy people across ages (dated by TCRdb to 2015 to 2017). Looking at the study overall: In model experiments, template switching captured roughly one uniquely barcoded TCR beta cDNA molecule for every two T cells. Age-related changes in TCR beta repertoire diversity were measured in the study by deep sequencing normalized with unique cDNA molecular identifiers. Donors were grouped into four age groups: young (average about 15 years), middle-aged (approximately 41), aged (roughly 62) and long-lived (just over 80). To avoid experimental bias, donors of different ages were distributed randomly across sequencing lanes. Using the same blood draw, the study looked at two additional independent replicas of 1 million unique cDNA reads for two donors, one aged 18 to 30 and the other aged 80 or older.

The method behind the library was 5' RACE. The reads were generated on an Illumina HiSeq 2500. A second PCR of 7 to 11 cycles was run with a J-beta primer mix and a sample-barcoded 5' primer. A template-switch 5' adaptor carrying 12 random nucleotides introduced a unique molecular identifier onto each TCR beta cDNA molecule. At least 3 million CDR3-containing paired-end reads were obtained from each sample. First-strand cDNA synthesis was performed from all RNA using the Mint cDNA synthesis kit, with priming by a TRBC-specific oligonucleotide. After uracil-DNA glycosylase treatment, a first 18-cycle PCR used universal primers M1SS and BC2_uni_R on all cDNA. The authors' analysis ran thus. For normalization, 1 million high-quality reads were randomly selected from each sample, with every read carrying a distinct molecular identifier. Reads with shared molecular identifiers were discarded instead of being binned into consensus sequences. MiTCR, run with a Q25 quality threshold and the strictest error-elimination algorithm, handled CDR3 identification, clonotype clustering and error correction. A nonparametric unseen species model with Euler transformation was used to estimate a lower bound on total TCR beta diversity. TCRdb reprocessed the public reads (quality trimming at Q25 with fastp, clone calling with MiXCR) and kept in-frame beta chains. One record per CDR3 amino acid sequence lists the most common genes and DNA. The V and J calls were not made by the authors but by TCRdb's processing. The sample table records some 1.4 million distinct CDR3 sequences; roughly 45% of these occur just once. The ten largest clones capture 7.9% of the sample.

This clonotype was recorded a few times. This receptor's antigen is unknown. It has no much larger one-base neighbor in the sample; base qualities were not kept. Results the study describes overall, beyond this receptor: Observed TCR beta diversity per million T cells fell roughly linearly with age, and a significant reduction was already apparent by age approximately 40. Because donor CMV infection status was unknown, age-related changes in expanded clonotypes were potentially confounded. The long-lived group showed more naive CD4+ T cells, fewer expanded clones and increased TCR diversity than the aged group, suggesting age selection. Observed TCR beta diversity correlated strongly with the percentage of naive T cells measured by flow cytometry. Estimates of total diversity from one million sequenced T cells were regarded as lower bounds and underestimates. Bulk unsorted PBMC profiling prevented conclusive comparison of naive and antigen-experienced compartments.

In the germline V gene, CDR1 corresponds to SGHRS and CDR2 to YFSETQ. At the junction V is shortened by 0 bases and J by 4 bases; bases outside the gene matches: 7. The CDR3 starts with the cysteine, ends with the phenylalanine, and has 16 residues. CDR3 DNA is the only sequence kept; it has 48 bases, read in frame from the first base. The roughly 39 donors, aged roughly 6 to 90 years, were systemically healthy Caucasian individuals from Russia. Each donor gave approximately 9.3 milliliters of peripheral blood, collected into EDTA-treated Vacutainer tubes. Ficoll-Paque density-gradient centrifugation was used to isolate PBMCs, with at least 6.5 million obtained per sample. Trizol reagent was used to extract total RNA from PBMCs, with at least 6 micrograms per sample. For every donor, flow cytometry on a PBMC aliquot measured the percentage of naive CD45RAhigh/CD27high T cells.

The sequence links TRBV5-1 to TRBJ2-3, with 8 bases matching TRBD1. The TCR was taken from a woman aged 18-29 years in good health. The sequencing sample was made of blood. This receptor has the CDR3 CASSLATGGMADTQYF. The sequence in DNA is TGCGCCAGCAGCTTGGCCACAGGGGGGATGGCAGATACGCAGTATTTT.